A selection of T cell receptor beta chains follows, all from one sample in a study of T cells after yellow fever vaccination. TCRdb itself ran the 5' RACE reads through MiXCR, one entry per CDR3 protein. The repertoire holds 150,000 or so distinct CDR3 sequences, around 6.3% seen once, with under 0.8% in the top ten. The sequencing used CD4+ T cells sorted from PBMCs, collected 10 days after the yellow fever booster vaccination. These receptor sequences come from a man aged 25-40 years who received the YFV17D yellow fever vaccine. The CDR3 runs from the conserved cysteine through the conserved F or W. The order of the fields is D gene, V gene, clone size, J gene, CDR3 protein, CDR3 DNA. A D gene is named only where the DNA matches it firmly. Clone size is given for some rows only: seen once, a few or many times, or a class if the clone is expanded.

TRBD2	TRBV27	few	TRBJ2-5	CASAGLAVQETQYF	TGTGCCAGCGCCGGGCTAGCGGTACAAGAGACCCAGTACTTC
TRBD1	TRBV30	many	TRBJ1-5	CAWSEGQPLFSQPQHF	TGTGCCTGGAGCGAGGGACAGCCGCTATTCTCCCAGCCCCAGCATTTT
TRBD2	TRBV20-1	many	TRBJ2-1	CSASGGRGLANDEQFF	TGCAGTGCTAGTGGGGGCAGGGGACTAGCGAACGATGAGCAGTTCTTC
.	TRBV25-1	.	TRBJ1-3	CASFSGNTIYF	TGTGCCAGCTTCTCTGGAAACACCATATATTTT
TRBD2	TRBV5-1	few	TRBJ2-2	CASSDLAGVRTGELFF	TGCGCCAGCAGCGACCTAGCGGGAGTGCGAACCGGGGAGCTGTTTTTT
TRBD2	TRBV7-2	many	TRBJ2-3	CATARAGITDTQYF	TGTGCCACCGCCCGAGCGGGGATCACAGATACGCAGTATTTT
.	TRBV7-2	many	TRBJ2-2	CASSLQGIVRELFF	TGTGCCAGCAGCTTACAGGGGATTGTCCGGGAGCTGTTTTTT
TRBD1	TRBV29-1	few	TRBJ2-2	CSVGQGTAGELFF	TGCAGCGTGGGACAGGGAACGGCCGGGGAGCTGTTTTTT
.	TRBV6-1	many	TRBJ2-7	CASTYPGAPYEQYF	TGTGCCAGCACCTACCCGGGGGCTCCCTACGAGCAGTACTTC
.	TRBV7-2	.	TRBJ1-1	CASSSVGFTEAFF	TGTGCCAGCAGCTCCGTCGGGTTCACTGAAGCTTTCTTT
TRBD2	TRBV7-2	many	TRBJ2-3	CASSGPGGSTDTQYF	TGTGCCAGCAGCGGGCCGGGAGGTAGCACAGATACGCAGTATTTT
.	TRBV7-3	many	TRBJ1-1	CASSLGGGMNTEAFF	TGTGCCAGCAGCTTAGGCGGGGGGATGAACACTGAAGCTTTCTTT
TRBD2	TRBV24-1	many	TRBJ2-1	CATSDVAGLGNNEQFF	TGTGCCACCAGTGATGTCGCGGGACTAGGAAACAATGAGCAGTTCTTC
.	TRBV5-6	few	TRBJ1-5	CASSLGGRMDQPQHF	TGTGCCAGCTCCCTAGGGGGAAGAATGGATCAGCCCCAGCATTTT
.	TRBV7-9	many	TRBJ2-7	CASSSRGYSYEQYF	TGTGCCAGCAGCTCCCGGGGGTACTCCTACGAGCAGTACTTC
TRBD2	TRBV15	many	TRBJ2-7	CATSSSGRAYEQYF	TGTGCCACCAGTAGTAGCGGGAGGGCCTACGAGCAGTACTTC
TRBD2	TRBV10-3	many	TRBJ2-3	CAIKTSGSTDTQYF	TGTGCCATCAAAACTAGCGGGTCCACAGATACGCAGTATTTT
TRBD1	TRBV28	few	TRBJ2-7	CASRGQGAASYEQYF	TGTGCCAGCAGGGGACAGGGGGCGGCTTCCTACGAGCAGTACTTC
.	TRBV12-3/TRBV12-4	many	TRBJ1-5	CASRGGRRLSNQPQHF	TGTGCCAGCAGGGGAGGGAGGAGGCTCAGCAATCAGCCCCAGCATTTT
.	TRBV4-3	.	TRBJ2-5	CASSQAVGGGETQYF	TGCGCCAGCAGCCAGGCAGTGGGTGGAGGAGAGACCCAGTACTTC
.	TRBV29-1	many	TRBJ2-2	CSVRQAGELFF	TGCAGCGTCCGACAGGCCGGGGAGCTGTTTTTT
.	TRBV11-2	many	TRBJ2-1	CASKFPGHEQFF	TGTGCCAGCAAATTCCCGGGCCATGAGCAGTTCTTC
.	TRBV5-5	many	TRBJ1-1	CASSFSGGDAFF	TGTGCCAGCAGCTTCTCTGGGGGGGATGCTTTCTTT
TRBD1	TRBV7-2	few	TRBJ1-2	CASSLKEQGLGYTF	TGTGCCAGCAGCTTAAAAGAACAGGGGCTTGGCTACACCTTC
.	TRBV29-1	many	TRBJ2-1	CSAPAEPGPAYNEQFF	TGCAGCGCCCCCGCGGAACCGGGACCCGCCTACAATGAGCAGTTCTTC
.	TRBV3-1	many	TRBJ2-1	CASSQETWEQFF	TGTGCCAGCAGCCAAGAAACTTGGGAGCAGTTCTTC
.	TRBV15	many	TRBJ2-3	CATSPRGESRYTQYF	TGTGCCACCAGTCCCAGGGGGGAGTCTAGATATACGCAGTATTTT
.	TRBV29-1	many	TRBJ2-5	CSVEDHRETQYF	TGCAGCGTTGAAGATCACAGAGAGACCCAGTACTTC
.	TRBV9	many	TRBJ2-5	CASTSGTASQETQYF	TGTGCCAGCACCTCCGGAACAGCTTCACAAGAGACCCAGTACTTC
TRBD2	TRBV12-3/TRBV12-4	many	TRBJ2-1	CASSPRGLAVNEQFF	TGTGCCAGCAGCCCCCGGGGACTAGCCGTCAATGAGCAGTTCTTC
TRBD2	TRBV27	.	TRBJ2-3	CASSSRGVIGRESSTDTQYF	TGTGCCAGCAGTTCAAGAGGGGTTATCGGGCGGGAGAGCTCCACAGATACGCAGTATTTT
.	TRBV7-2	few	TRBJ2-5	CASRYTPAKETQYF	TGTGCCAGCAGATATACCCCGGCCAAAGAGACCCAGTACTTC
TRBD1	TRBV19	.	TRBJ1-1	CASSSRQGTVMNTEAFF	TGTGCCAGTAGTTCCCGACAGGGCACCGTCATGAACACTGAAGCTTTCTTT
.	TRBV5-1	many	TRBJ2-7	CASSLGRDYEQYF	TGCGCCAGCAGCTTGGGTCGCGACTACGAGCAGTACTTC
TRBD2	TRBV5-1	many	TRBJ2-7	CASSLVAGPAYEQYF	TGCGCCAGCAGCCTAGTAGCGGGGCCCGCCTACGAGCAGTACTTC
.	TRBV27	many	TRBJ2-7	CASSFGRTTYEQYF	TGTGCCAGCAGTTTCGGTCGGACTACCTACGAGCAGTACTTC
.	TRBV24-1	.	TRBJ2-2	CATSDALNTGELFF	TGTGCCACCAGTGATGCCCTGAACACCGGGGAGCTGTTTTTT
.	TRBV20-1	many	TRBJ2-1	CSAMEGSGYNEQFF	TGCAGTGCTATGGAAGGTAGCGGCTACAATGAGCAGTTCTTC
.	TRBV11-2	many	TRBJ2-2	CASSLGEWGELFF	TGTGCCAGCAGCTTAGGGGAATGGGGGGAGCTGTTTTTT
TRBD2	TRBV7-2	many	TRBJ2-7	CASSLARGSVEQYF	TGTGCCAGCAGCTTAGCTCGCGGGAGTGTCGAGCAGTACTTC
.	TRBV5-6	many	TRBJ2-3	CASSLIPNTQYF	TGTGCCAGCAGCCTAATTCCTAATACGCAGTATTTT
TRBD2	TRBV5-1	many	TRBJ2-3	CASSPSGYSTDTQYF	TGCGCCAGCAGCCCTAGCGGGTACTCCACAGATACGCAGTATTTT
.	TRBV9	many	TRBJ2-5	CASSVDLAAGETQYF	TGTGCCAGCAGCGTAGATCTGGCGGCCGGGGAGACCCAGTACTTC
TRBD1	TRBV5-8	few	TRBJ2-5	CASRRGTGGKETQYF	TGTGCCAGCAGGCGGGGGACAGGGGGCAAAGAGACCCAGTACTTC
TRBD2	TRBV7-9	.	TRBJ2-5	CASSQPTSGQETQYF	TGTGCCAGCAGCCAGCCGACTAGCGGGCAAGAGACCCAGTACTTC
TRBD2	TRBV20-1	many	TRBJ2-6	CSAVIKGTSGMKPGANVLTF	TGCAGTGCTGTCATCAAGGGGACTAGCGGGATGAAGCCTGGGGCCAACGTCCTGACTTTC
TRBD1	TRBV11-1	.	TRBJ2-7	CASSLGQGATPTIHKHEGYEQYF	TGTGCCAGCAGCTTAGGGCAGGGGGCGACCCCAACTATCCACAAACACGAGGGCTACGAGCAGTACTTC
.	TRBV6-5	many	TRBJ1-4	CASSYGYDNEKLFF	TGTGCCAGCAGTTACGGGTACGATAATGAAAAACTGTTTTTT
.	TRBV7-2	many	TRBJ2-7	CASSPGQPYEQYF	TGTGCCAGCAGCCCAGGACAGCCTTACGAGCAGTACTTC
TRBD2	TRBV20-1	many	TRBJ2-5	CSASRTSRETQYF	TGCAGTGCTTCCAGGACTAGTCGAGAGACCCAGTACTTC
.	TRBV15	many	TRBJ2-7	CATSRPGLQYEQYF	TGTGCCACCAGCAGACCGGGGCTTCAATACGAGCAGTACTTC
.	TRBV7-9	many	TRBJ2-2	CASSFLATGELFF	TGTGCCAGCAGCTTCTTGGCCACCGGGGAGCTGTTTTTT
.	TRBV29-1	many	TRBJ1-2	CSVEDRVWDNYGYTF	TGCAGCGTTGAAGATCGTGTGTGGGACAACTATGGCTACACCTTC
TRBD1	TRBV7-2	.	TRBJ2-7	CASSLTGNYEQYF	TGTGCCAGCAGCTTGACAGGGAACTACGAGCAGTACTTC
.	TRBV27	many	TRBJ2-6	CASSPDSRRAGANVLTF	TGTGCCAGCAGCCCAGATAGTCGAAGGGCTGGGGCCAACGTCCTGACTTTC
.	TRBV6-2/TRBV6-3	many	TRBJ2-4	CASSRPDSTNIQYF	TGTGCCAGCAGTAGGCCGGACAGCACAAACATTCAGTACTTC